Detailed here is one T cell receptor beta chain. No antigen is known for it. The sample originates from a study of monozygotic twins with inflammatory bowel disease. CDR3 length: 14 residues. CDR1 is MNHNY, CDR2 SVGAGI, per germline (reference sequence). Notes on the study in general: Concordant and discordant twins showed no difference in repertoire similarity, possibly from limited power.

Collection of a roughly 2.5 ml blood sample took place per donor. TCRdb re-called the 5' RACE reads; one entry per CDR3 protein, DNA not given. Seen in this sample are around 450,000 distinct CDR3 sequences; the ten most common clones hold about 2.4%. The sequenced sample consisted of blood. This receptor was identified in a human donor with ulcerative colitis or Crohn's disease, or a healthy co-twin of an affected twin (not recorded which). V and J are TRBV6-6 and TRBJ1-4; the D call from TCRdb, TRBD1, cannot be confirmed without DNA. CDR3 sequence: CASSPLTGWEKLFF.